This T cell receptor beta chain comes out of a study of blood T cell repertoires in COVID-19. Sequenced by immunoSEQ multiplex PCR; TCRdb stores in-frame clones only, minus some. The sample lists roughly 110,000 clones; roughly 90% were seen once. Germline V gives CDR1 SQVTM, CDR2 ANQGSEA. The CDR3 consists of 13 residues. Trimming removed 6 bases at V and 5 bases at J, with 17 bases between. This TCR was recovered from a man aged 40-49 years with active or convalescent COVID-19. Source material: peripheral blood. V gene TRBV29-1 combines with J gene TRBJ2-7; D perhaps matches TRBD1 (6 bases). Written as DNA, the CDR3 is TGCAGCGTGGCCCCTACAGGGACCAACGAGCAGTACTTC. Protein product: CSVAPTGTNEQYF.